This T cell receptor beta chain is from a study of blood T cell repertoires in COVID-19. Study details: From the United States, Italy and Spain came samples of acute and convalescent COVID-19. Sample material is recorded as cDNA or gDNA derived from T cells, B-cell-depleted T cells, or PBMCs.

In the authors' workflow: For nucleated cells, counts were estimated from reference gene primer amplification. The data were produced by immunoSEQ multiplex PCR, yet TCRdb's version contains in-frame clones alone and is incomplete. Clone size and V and J calls were adopted from that table, with D and trimming inferred from the DNA. The sample has under 200,000 clones, around 83% seen once. Germline V lookup: CDR1 LNHDA, CDR2 SQIVND (reference sequence). The CDR3 runs to 15 residues. V was pared by 3 bases and J by 3 bases, with 8 bases of the junction left unmatched. This clone was recorded a few times.

The V gene is TRBV19, the J gene TRBJ2-7, with 7 bases identical to TRBD1. The receptor's source is a man in his fifties or sixties with active or convalescent COVID-19. The sequenced sample consisted of peripheral blood. CDR3 bases: TGTGCCAGTAGTATGCTAAGGGACAGCAGCTACGAGCAGTACTTC. Protein: CASSMLRDSSYEQYF.